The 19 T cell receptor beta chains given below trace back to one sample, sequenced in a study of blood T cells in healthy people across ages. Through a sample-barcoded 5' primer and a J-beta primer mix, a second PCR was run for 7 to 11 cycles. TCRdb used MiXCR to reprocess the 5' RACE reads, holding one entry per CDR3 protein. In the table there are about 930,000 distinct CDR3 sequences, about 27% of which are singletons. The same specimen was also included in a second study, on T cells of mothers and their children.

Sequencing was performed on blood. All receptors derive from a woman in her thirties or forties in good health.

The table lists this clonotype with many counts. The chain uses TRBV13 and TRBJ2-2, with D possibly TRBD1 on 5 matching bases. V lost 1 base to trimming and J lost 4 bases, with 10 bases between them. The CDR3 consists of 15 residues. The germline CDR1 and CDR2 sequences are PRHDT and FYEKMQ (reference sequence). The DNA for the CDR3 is TGTGCCAGCAGCTTAGAAGGGGTGAGCACCGGGGAGCTGTTTTTT. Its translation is CASSLEGVSTGELFF.

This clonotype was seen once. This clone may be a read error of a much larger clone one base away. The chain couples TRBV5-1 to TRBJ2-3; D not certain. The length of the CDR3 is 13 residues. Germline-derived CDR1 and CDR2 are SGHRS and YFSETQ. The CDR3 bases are TGCGCCGGCAGCTTGCTGGTCACAGATACGCAGTATTTT. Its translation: CAGSLLVTDTQYF.

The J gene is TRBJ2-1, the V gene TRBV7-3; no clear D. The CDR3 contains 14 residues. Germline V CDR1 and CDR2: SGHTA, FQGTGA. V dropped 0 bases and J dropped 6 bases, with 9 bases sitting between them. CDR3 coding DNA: TGTGCCAGCAGCTTAACGCTCAGTCGCAATGAGCAGTTCTTC. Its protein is CASSLTLSRNEQFF.

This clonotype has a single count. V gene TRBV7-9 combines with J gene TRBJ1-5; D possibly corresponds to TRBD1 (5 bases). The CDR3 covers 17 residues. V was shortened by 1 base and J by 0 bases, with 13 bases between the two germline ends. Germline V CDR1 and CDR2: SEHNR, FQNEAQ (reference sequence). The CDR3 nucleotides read TGTGCCAGCAGCTTAGGAACGACAGAGTATAGCAATCAGCCCCAGCATTTT. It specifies CASSLGTTEYSNQPQHF.

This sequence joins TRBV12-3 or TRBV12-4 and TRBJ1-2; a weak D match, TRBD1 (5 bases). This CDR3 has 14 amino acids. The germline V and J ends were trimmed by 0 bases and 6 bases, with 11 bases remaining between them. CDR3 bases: TGTGCCAGCAGTTTAGCGGGACCTCCCAATGGCTACACCTTC. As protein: CASSLAGPPNGYTF.

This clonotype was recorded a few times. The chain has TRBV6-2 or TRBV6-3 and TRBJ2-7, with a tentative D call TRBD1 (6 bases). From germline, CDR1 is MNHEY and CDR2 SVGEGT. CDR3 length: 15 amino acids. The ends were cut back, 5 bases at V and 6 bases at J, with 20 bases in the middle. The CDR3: CASSIGGVIMGEQYF. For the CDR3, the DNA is TGTGCCAGCAGTATTGGGGGCGTCATAATGGGCGAGCAGTACTTC.

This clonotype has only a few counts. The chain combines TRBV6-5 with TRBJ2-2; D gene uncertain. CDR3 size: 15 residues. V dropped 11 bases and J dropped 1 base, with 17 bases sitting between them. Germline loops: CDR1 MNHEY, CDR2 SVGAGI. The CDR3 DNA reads TGTGCCGCTCGCCAGACTGAGAAGAACACCGGGGAGCTGTTTTTT. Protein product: CAARQTEKNTGELFF.

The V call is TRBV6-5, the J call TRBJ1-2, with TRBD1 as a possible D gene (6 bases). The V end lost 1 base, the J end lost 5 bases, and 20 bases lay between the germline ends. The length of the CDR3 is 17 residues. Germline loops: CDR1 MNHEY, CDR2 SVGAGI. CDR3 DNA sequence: TGTGCCAGCAGTTACTTTATCGGGGCAGGGGACGAGTATGGCTACACCTTC. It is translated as CASSYFIGAGDEYGYTF.

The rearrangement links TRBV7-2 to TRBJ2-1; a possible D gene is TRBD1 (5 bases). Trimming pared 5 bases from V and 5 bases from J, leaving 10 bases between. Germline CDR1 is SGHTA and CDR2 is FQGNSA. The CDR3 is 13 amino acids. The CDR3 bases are TGTGCCAGCAGCCGCCCGACAGACAATGAGCAGTTCTTC. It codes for CASSRPTDNEQFF.

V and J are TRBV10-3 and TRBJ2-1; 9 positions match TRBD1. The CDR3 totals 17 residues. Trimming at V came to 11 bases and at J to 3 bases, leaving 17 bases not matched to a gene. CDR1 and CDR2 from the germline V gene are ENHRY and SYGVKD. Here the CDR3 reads CAAGQDRGFFYYNEQFF. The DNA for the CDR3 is TGTGCCGCCGGGCAGGACAGGGGCTTTTTTTACTACAATGAGCAGTTCTTC.

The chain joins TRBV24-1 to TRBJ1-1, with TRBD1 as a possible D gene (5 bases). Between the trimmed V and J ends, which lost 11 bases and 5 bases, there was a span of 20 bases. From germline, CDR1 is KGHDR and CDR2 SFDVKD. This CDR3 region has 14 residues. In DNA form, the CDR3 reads TGTGCCAGTGGGGGAAGAGGGACGGGTACTGAAGCTTTCTTT. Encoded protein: CASGGRGTGTEAFF.

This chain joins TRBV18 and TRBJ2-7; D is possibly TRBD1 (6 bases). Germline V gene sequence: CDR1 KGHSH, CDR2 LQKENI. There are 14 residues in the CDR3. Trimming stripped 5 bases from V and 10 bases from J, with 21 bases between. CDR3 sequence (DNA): TGTGCCAGCTCATCTACCAGAGCAGGGGTAGGACAGTACTTC. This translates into CASSSTRAGVGQYF. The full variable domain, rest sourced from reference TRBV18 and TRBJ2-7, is NAGVMQNPRHLVRRRGQEARLRCSPMKGHSHVYWYRQLPEEGLKFMVYLQKENIIDESGMPKERFSAEFPKEGPSILRIQQVVRGDSAAYFCASSSTRAGVGQYFGPGTRLTVT.

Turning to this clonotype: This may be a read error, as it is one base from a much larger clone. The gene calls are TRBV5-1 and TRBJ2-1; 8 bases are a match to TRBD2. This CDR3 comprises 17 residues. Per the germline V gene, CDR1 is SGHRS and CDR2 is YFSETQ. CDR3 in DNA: TGCACCAGCAGCTTGGAGGGGCGGGGGGCCGTTAACAATGAGCAGTTCTTC. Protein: CTSSLEGRGAVNNEQFF.

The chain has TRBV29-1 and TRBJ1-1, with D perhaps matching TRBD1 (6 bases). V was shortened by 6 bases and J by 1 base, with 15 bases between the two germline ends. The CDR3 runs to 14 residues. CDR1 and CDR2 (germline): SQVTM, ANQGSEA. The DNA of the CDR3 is TGCAGCGTCTACAGGGTTGGGGCGAACACTGAAGCTTTCTTT. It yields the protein CSVYRVGANTEAFF.

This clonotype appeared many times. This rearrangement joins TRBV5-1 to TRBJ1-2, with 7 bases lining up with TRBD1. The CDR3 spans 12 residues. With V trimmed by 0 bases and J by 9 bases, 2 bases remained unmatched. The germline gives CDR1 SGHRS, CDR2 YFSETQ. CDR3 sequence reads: CASSLEQGSYTF. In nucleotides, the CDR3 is TGCGCCAGCAGCTTGGAACAGGGGAGCTACACCTTC.

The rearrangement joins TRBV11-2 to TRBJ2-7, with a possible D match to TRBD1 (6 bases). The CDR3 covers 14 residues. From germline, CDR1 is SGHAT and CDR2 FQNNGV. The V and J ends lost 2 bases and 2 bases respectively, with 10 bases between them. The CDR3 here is CASSLLQGPYEQYF. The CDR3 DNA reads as TGTGCCAGCAGCTTACTACAGGGTCCCTACGAGCAGTACTTC.

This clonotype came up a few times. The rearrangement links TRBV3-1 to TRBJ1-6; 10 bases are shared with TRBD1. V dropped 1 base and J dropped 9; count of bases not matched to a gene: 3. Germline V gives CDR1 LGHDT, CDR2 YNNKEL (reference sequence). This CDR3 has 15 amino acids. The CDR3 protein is CASSQVGQGFSPLHF. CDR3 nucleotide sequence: TGTGCCAGCAGCCAAGTGGGACAGGGGTTTTCACCCCTCCACTTT.

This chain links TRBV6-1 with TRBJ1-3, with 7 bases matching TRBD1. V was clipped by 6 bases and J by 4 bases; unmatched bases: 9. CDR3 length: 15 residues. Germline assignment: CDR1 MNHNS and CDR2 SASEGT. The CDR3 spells CASRDQTGKGNTIYF. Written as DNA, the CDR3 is TGTGCCAGCAGAGACCAGACAGGGAAAGGAAACACCATATATTTT.

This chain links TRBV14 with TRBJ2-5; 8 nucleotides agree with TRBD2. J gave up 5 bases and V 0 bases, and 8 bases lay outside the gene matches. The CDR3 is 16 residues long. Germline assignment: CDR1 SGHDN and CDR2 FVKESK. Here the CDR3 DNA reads TGTGCCAGCAGCCAAGAGGTACCAGCGGGGGATGAGACCCAGTACTTC. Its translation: CASSQEVPAGDETQYF.